This T cell receptor (beta chain) derives from a study of CD8 T cells in ankylosing spondylitis. This CDR3 has 14 residues. Trimming cost V 4 bases and J 1 base, with 12 bases left between them. Germline lookup yields CDR1 SGHDT and CDR2 YYEEEE. This clonotype has a count of ten or more. Its antigen is currently unknown. Quantitative molecular-barcoded 5'-RACE generated the TCR beta libraries. Each CDR3 protein gets one entry after TCRdb re-called the 5' RACE reads with MiXCR. The sample records some 250,000 distinct CDR3 sequences, 8% to 9.5% being singletons. Study outcomes and limitations: Both synovial fluid and blood in reactive arthritis had previously been reported to carry some motif variants. In ankylosing spondylitis blood, a motif of roughly eight highly homologous TCR beta variants appeared characteristic. Reported data indicate significant enrichment of disease-linked clones within matched ankylosing spondylitis synovial fluid.

Sequences were obtained from blood, either unsorted or a sorted T cell fraction (not recorded which). This receptor was taken from a male donor with ankylosing spondylitis or in good health (not recorded which). This sequence joins TRBV5-6 and TRBJ2-7; D unresolved. In nucleotides, the CDR3 is TGTGCCAGCAGCCGAATTCCCGTTTCCTACGAGCAGTACTTC. Its protein is CASSRIPVSYEQYF.